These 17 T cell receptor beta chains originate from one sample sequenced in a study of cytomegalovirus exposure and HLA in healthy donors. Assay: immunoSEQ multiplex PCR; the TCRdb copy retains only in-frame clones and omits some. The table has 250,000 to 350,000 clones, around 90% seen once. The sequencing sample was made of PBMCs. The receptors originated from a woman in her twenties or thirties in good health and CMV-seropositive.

CDR3 protein: CASSHPPGQVNSGNTIYF. The CDR3 region has the DNA TGTGCCAGCAGCCACCCTCCCGGACAGGTCAACTCTGGAAACACCATATATTTT. The V gene is TRBV14, the J gene TRBJ1-3; 7 positions agree with TRBD1. With 3 bases clipped from V and 0 bases from J, the junction kept 11 bases outside the gene matches. The length of the CDR3 is 18 residues. Germline lookup yields CDR1 SGHDN and CDR2 FVKESK.

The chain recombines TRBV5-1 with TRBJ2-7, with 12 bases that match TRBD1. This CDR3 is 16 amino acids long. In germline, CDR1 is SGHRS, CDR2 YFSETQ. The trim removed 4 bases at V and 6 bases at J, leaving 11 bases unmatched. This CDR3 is CASSPTPGTGGAEQYF. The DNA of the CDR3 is TGCGCCAGCAGCCCCACACCCGGGACAGGGGGCGCCGAGCAGTACTTC.

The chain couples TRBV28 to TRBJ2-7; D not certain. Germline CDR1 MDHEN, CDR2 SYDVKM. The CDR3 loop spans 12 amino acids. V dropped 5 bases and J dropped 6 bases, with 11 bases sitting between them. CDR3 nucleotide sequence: TGTGCCAGCAGTCTACAGATTTTCGAGCAGTACTTC. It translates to CASSLQIFEQYF.

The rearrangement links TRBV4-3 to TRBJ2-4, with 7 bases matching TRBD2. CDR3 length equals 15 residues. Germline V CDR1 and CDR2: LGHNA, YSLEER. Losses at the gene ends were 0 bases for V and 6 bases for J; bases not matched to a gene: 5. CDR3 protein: CASSQDAGARNIQYF. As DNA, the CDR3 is TGCGCCAGCAGCCAAGATGCGGGAGCGCGAAACATTCAGTACTTC.

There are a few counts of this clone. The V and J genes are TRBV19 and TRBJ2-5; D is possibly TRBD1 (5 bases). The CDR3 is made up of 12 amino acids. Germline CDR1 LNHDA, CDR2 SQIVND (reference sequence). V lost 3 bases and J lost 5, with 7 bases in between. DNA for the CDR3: TGTGCCAGTAGTATTTGGGGCGAGACCCAGTACTTC. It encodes CASSIWGETQYF.

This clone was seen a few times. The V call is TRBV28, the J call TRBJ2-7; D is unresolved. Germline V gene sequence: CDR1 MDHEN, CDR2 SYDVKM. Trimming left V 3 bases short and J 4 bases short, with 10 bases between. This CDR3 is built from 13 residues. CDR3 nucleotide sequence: TGTGCCAGCAGTTTGCCCTCGCCATACGAGCAGTACTTC. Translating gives CASSLPSPYEQYF.

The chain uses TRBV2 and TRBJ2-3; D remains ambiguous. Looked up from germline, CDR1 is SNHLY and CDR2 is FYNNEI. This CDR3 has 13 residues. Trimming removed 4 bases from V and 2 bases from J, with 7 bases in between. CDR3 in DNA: TGTGCCAGCAGTGTACTACTCACAGATACGCAGTATTTT. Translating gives CASSVLLTDTQYF.

As DNA, the CDR3 is TGTGCCAGCTCAAATGGACAGGCGATGAACACTGAAGCTTTCTTT. It codes for CASSNGQAMNTEAFF. This chain joins TRBV18 and TRBJ1-1; TRBD1 aligns across 7 bases. This CDR3 spans 15 amino acids. V lost 5 bases to trimming and J lost 0 bases; unmatched junction nucleotides: 6. The germline CDR1 and CDR2 sequences are KGHSH and LQKENI.

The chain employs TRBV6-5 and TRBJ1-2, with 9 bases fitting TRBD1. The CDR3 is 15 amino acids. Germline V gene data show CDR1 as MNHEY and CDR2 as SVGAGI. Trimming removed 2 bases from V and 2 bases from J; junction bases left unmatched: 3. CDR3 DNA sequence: TGTGCCAGCAGTTACACCGGGACAGGGAACTATGGCTACACCTTC. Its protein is CASSYTGTGNYGYTF.

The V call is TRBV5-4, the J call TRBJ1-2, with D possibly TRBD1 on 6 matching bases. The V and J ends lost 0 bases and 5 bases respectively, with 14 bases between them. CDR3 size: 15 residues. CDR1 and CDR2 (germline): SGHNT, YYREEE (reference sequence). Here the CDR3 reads CASSLGAGQSYGYTF. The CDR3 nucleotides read TGTGCCAGCAGCTTGGGGGCCGGACAGAGTTATGGCTACACCTTC.

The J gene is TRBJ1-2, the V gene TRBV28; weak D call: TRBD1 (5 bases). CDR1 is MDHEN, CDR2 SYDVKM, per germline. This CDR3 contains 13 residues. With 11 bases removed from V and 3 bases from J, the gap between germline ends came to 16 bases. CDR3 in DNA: TGTGCCGGGGCGGGGAAACGTTACTATGGCTACACCTTC. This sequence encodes CAGAGKRYYGYTF.

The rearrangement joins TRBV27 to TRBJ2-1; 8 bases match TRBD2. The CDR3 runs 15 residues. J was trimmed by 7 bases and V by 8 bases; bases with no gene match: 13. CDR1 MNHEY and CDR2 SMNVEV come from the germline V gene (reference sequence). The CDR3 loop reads CASRTGLEIGNEQFF. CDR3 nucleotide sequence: TGTGCCAGCCGTACGGGACTAGAAATAGGTAATGAGCAGTTCTTC.

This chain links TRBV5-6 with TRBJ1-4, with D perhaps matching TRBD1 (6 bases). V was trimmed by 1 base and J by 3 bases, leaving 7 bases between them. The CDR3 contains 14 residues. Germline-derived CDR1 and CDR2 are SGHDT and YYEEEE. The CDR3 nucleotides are TGTGCCAGCAGCTTGCAGGGGCCTAATGAAAAACTGTTTTTT. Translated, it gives CASSLQGPNEKLFF.

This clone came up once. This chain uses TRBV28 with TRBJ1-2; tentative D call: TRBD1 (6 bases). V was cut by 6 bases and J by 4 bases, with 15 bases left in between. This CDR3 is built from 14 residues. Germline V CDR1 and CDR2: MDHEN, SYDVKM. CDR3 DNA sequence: TGTGCCAGCAGGCCATCGGACAGATTCTATGGCTACACCTTC. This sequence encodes CASRPSDRFYGYTF.

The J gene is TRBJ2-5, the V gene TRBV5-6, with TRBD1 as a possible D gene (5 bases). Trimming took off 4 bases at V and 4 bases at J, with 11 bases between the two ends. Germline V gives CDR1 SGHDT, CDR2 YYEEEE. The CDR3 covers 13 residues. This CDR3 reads CASSPQGRETQYF. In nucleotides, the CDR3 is TGTGCCAGCAGCCCCCAGGGTCGAGAGACCCAGTACTTC. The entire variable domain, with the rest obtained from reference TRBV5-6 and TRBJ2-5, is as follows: DAGVTQSPTHLIKTRGQQVTLRCSPKSGHDTVSWYQQALGQGPQFIFQYYEEEERQRGNFPDRFSGHQFPNYSSELNVNALLLGDSALYLCASSPQGRETQYFGPGTRLLVL.

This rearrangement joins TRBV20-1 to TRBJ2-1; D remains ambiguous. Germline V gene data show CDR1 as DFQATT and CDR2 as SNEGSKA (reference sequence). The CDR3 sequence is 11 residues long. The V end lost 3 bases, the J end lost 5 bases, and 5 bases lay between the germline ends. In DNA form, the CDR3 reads TGCAGTGCTAGGACTGACAATGAGCAGTTCTTC. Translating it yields CSARTDNEQFF.

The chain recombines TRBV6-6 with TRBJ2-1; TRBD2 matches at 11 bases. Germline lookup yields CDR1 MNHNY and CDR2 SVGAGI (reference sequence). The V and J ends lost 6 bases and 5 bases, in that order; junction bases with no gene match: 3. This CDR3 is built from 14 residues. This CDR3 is CASRLTSGNNEQFF. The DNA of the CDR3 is TGTGCCAGCAGATTGACTAGCGGGAACAATGAGCAGTTCTTC.